These 17 T cell receptor beta chains came from one sample sequenced in a study of read filtering for tumor transcriptome and immune sequencing (TCRdb year 2020). The sample was run on an Illumina HiSeq 4000. Starting from roughly 410 ng RNA, TCR libraries were constructed with the Immunoverse kit using molecular barcoded adaptors that cover the alpha/delta and beta/gamma chains. TCRdb reprocessed the public reads (quality trimming at Q25 with fastp, clone calling with MiXCR) and kept in-frame beta chains. One record per CDR3 amino acid sequence lists the most common genes and DNA. The sample records roughly 90,000 distinct CDR3 sequences, roughly 21% of which are singletons. The ten largest clones add up to more than 9.5% of the sample. Sequenced input: a population of CD138-negative cells sorted from bone marrow. The cell subset or site label on this specimen signifies: bone marrow mononuclear cells depleted of CD138+ plasma/myeloma cells by negative magnetic selection. These receptors were taken from a donor aged 40 or older with multiple myeloma.

The J gene is TRBJ1-1, the V gene TRBV20-1; weak D call: TRBD1 (5 bases). CDR3 length equals 14 residues. Trimming left V 3 bases short and J 0 bases short, with 11 bases between. From germline, CDR1 is DFQATT and CDR2 SNEGSKA (reference sequence). The CDR3, as DNA: TGCAGTGCTAGGGTTGGGGCGGTGAACACTGAAGCTTTCTTT. Its translation: CSARVGAVNTEAFF.

Many counts were recorded for this clonotype. At one of its ends the junction is not consistent with the germline gene, which may arise from a read error. The chain is built from TRBV11-2 and TRBJ2-5; D is possibly TRBD1 or TRBD2 (5 bases each). The CDR3 runs to 15 residues. Per germline, CDR1 SGHAT and CDR2 FQNNGV. The CDR3 sequence is CASSSQDRDQGTQYF. The CDR3 DNA reads TGTGCCAGCAGCTCCCAGGACCGGGACCAAGGGACCCAGTACTTC.

A note on this clonotype: A much larger clone differs from this one at a single base, so this may be a read error. Because the CDR3 is missing its conserved closing phenylalanine or tryptophan, this is likely a read error. The chain links TRBV5-4 to TRBJ2-1; D is unresolved. Germline V gives CDR1 SGHNT, CDR2 YYREEE (reference sequence). This CDR3 contains 13 residues. Trimming took off 0 bases at V and 10 bases at J, with 11 bases between the two ends. CDR3 loop: CASSLDLLAEQFS. As DNA, the CDR3 is TGTGCCAGCAGCTTGGACCTCCTGGCCGAGCAGTTCTCC.

This clonotype was detected many times. V usage is TRBV2 and J usage is TRBJ2-5; the D gene is possibly TRBD1 (5 bases). Germline CDR1 reads SNHLY; CDR2 reads FYNNEI. V was clipped by 5 bases and J by 7 bases, with 5 bases between them. The CDR3 consists of 10 residues. The CDR3 DNA follows: TGTGCCAGCAGTAGGGGGACCCAGTACTTC. Amino acid sequence: CASSRGTQYF.

The sample holds many counts of this clonotype. The V gene is TRBV5-1, the J gene TRBJ2-5; the match to TRBD2 covers 7 bases. Trimming cost V 1 base and J 1 base; bases outside gene matches: 1. Germline values: CDR1 SGHRS, CDR2 YFSETQ. The CDR3 extends over 14 amino acids. The CDR3: CASSLTGGQETQYF. CDR3 bases: TGCGCCAGCAGCTTGACGGGGGGCCAAGAGACCCAGTACTTC.

This clonotype was seen many times. The CDR3 spells CASSSGGYYNEQFF. The CDR3 DNA is TGTGCCAGCAGTTCGGGCGGTTACTACAATGAGCAGTTCTTC. This chain links TRBV28 with TRBJ2-1; no firm D call. The CDR3 contains 14 residues. Germline loops: CDR1 MDHEN, CDR2 SYDVKM. V dropped 4 bases and J dropped 3 bases, with 10 bases sitting between them. Full variable domain (outside the CDR3, taken from reference TRBV28 and TRBJ2-1): DVKVTQSSRYLVKRTGEKVFLECVQDMDHENMFWYRQDPGLGLRLIYFSYDVKMKEKGDIPEGYSVSREKKERFSLILESASTNQTSMYLCASSSGGYYNEQFFGPGTRLTVL.

This chain joins TRBV11-1 and TRBJ1-1; maybe TRBD1 (6 bases). Germline lookup yields CDR1 SGHAT and CDR2 FQDESV (reference sequence). The CDR3 has 14 residues. V was trimmed by 10 bases and J by 5 bases, leaving 20 bases between them. CDR3 region: CATEDQGRGTEAFF. Written as DNA, the CDR3 is TGTGCCACCGAGGATCAGGGAAGGGGGACTGAAGCTTTCTTT.

This clonotype was observed many times. The chain employs TRBV5-1 and TRBJ2-7; perhaps TRBD1 as D (5 bases). Trimming left V 4 bases short and J 7 bases short, with 18 bases between. Germline CDR1 reads SGHRS; CDR2 reads YFSETQ. CDR3 length: 14 amino acids. In DNA form, the CDR3 reads TGCGCCAGCAGCCAAGGACAAGCCCTGGGTGAGCAGTACTTC. Its protein product is CASSQGQALGEQYF.

This clonotype has ten or more counts. This chain uses TRBV2 with TRBJ2-3, with D unresolved. V lost 5 bases, J lost 2 bases, and 5 bases lay in between. The V gene's germline CDR1 is SNHLY and CDR2 FYNNEI. The CDR3 spans 12 residues. Here the CDR3 DNA reads TGTGCCAGCAGTCGCAACACAGATACGCAGTATTTT. It translates to CASSRNTDTQYF.

This clonotype was detected many times. The chain is built from TRBV29-1 and TRBJ2-4; D call uncertain. Germline values: CDR1 SQVTM, CDR2 ANQGSEA. V was cut by 4 bases and J by 1 base, with 5 bases left in between. This CDR3 is built from 12 residues. The CDR3, as DNA: TGCAGCGTTGCGGGCGCCAAAAACATTCAGTACTTC. Residues: CSVAGAKNIQYF.

Notes on this clonotype: It is likely a read error: a sequence one base away is far more abundant. The J gene is TRBJ1-1, the V gene TRBV13; D gene unclear. The CDR3 runs to 15 residues. Per the germline V gene, CDR1 is PRHDT and CDR2 is FYEKMQ (reference sequence). The CDR3 sequence: CASSWVGPMNTEASF. CDR3 DNA: TGCGCCAGCAGCTGGGTGGGCCCGATGAACACTGAAGCTTCCTTT.

The rearrangement joins TRBV5-6 to TRBJ2-3; 12 bases align to TRBD2. This CDR3 has 16 amino acids. Trimming cost V 2 bases and J 2 bases; bases outside gene matches: 3. Germline CDR1 and CDR2: SGHDT and YYEEEE. The CDR3 protein is CASSLRTSGVTDTQYF. CDR3 bases: TGTGCCAGCAGCTTAAGGACTAGCGGGGTCACAGATACGCAGTATTTT.

Regarding this clonotype: Relative to the germline gene, one junction end is altered; a read error may explain this. The V call is TRBV9, the J call TRBJ1-1, with TRBD1 identical over 10 bases. Germline V gene sequence: CDR1 SGDLS, CDR2 YYNGEE. There are 14 residues in the CDR3. The CDR3 DNA is TGTGCCAGCAGCGCGACAGGGGGCTACACTGAAGCTCTCTTT. Protein sequence: CASSATGGYTEALF.

This clonotype showed up many times. J is TRBJ1-1 and V is TRBV11-2; tentative D call: TRBD1 (5 bases). CDR1 SGHAT and CDR2 FQNNGV come from the germline V gene. V was pared by 6 bases and J by 4 bases, with 15 bases between. CDR3 length equals 14 residues. CDR3 DNA sequence: TGTGCCAGCAGGGAAACAGGAGGCCGCACTGAAGCTTTCTTT. Its protein is CASRETGGRTEAFF.

About this clonotype: The junction and the germline gene differ at one end; a read error may be behind it. J is TRBJ2-7 and V is TRBV19; TRBD2 matches 9 bases. Per germline, CDR1 LNHDA and CDR2 SQIVND (reference sequence). The CDR3 loop spans 14 amino acids. DNA for the CDR3: TGTGCCGGTAGTATTAGCGGGAGCTCCTACGAGCAGTACTTC. It translates to CAGSISGSSYEQYF.

This clonotype has more than one count but fewer than ten. The V gene is TRBV6-2 or TRBV6-3, the J gene TRBJ1-5; the D gene is possibly TRBD1 (5 bases). This CDR3 is built from 15 residues. V dropped 8 bases and J dropped 9 bases, with 23 bases sitting between them. The germline V gene has CDR1 MNHEY and CDR2 SVGEGT. CDR3 DNA: TGTGCCAGCGGACACGCCTCAGCCCCGGAGGGGCCCCAGCATTTT. Its translation: CASGHASAPEGPQHF.

This clonotype was seen ten or more times. The CDR3 here is CASSVPRRGRLTNEKLFF. CDR3 DNA sequence: TGTGCCAGCAGTGTTCCCCGAAGGGGGCGCTTAACTAATGAAAAACTGTTTTTT. The rearrangement joins TRBV2 to TRBJ1-4; TRBD1 matches 7 bases. Per germline, CDR1 SNHLY and CDR2 FYNNEI. This CDR3 region has 18 residues. The J segment lost 1 base and the V segment lost 4 bases, leaving 12 bases of the junction unmatched.